Listed here are 13 T cell receptor beta chains from one sample, sequenced in a study of early T cells in non-severe SARS-CoV-2 infection. MiXCR was run by TCRdb on the 5' RACE reads, yielding one entry per CDR3 protein. Of approximately 83,000 distinct CDR3 sequences in the sample, over 12% are singletons; the top ten hold 3%. The sample taken for sequencing was whole blood. The receptors come from an adult who was a healthcare worker with PCR-confirmed SARS-CoV-2 infection or an uninfected control (not recorded which).

This clonotype was seen many times. CDR3 in DNA: TGTGCCAGCAGTCTCATACTAGCCAAAAACATTCAGTACTTC. Translated, it gives CASSLILAKNIQYF. This chain joins TRBV12-3 or TRBV12-4 and TRBJ2-4, with D unclear. CDR3 size: 14 residues. Trimming took 5 bases from V and 0 from J, leaving 8 bases between them.

This clonotype was observed many times. The chain joins TRBV12-3 or TRBV12-4 to TRBJ1-2, with 9 bases matching TRBD1. With V trimmed by 8 bases and J by 3 bases, 13 bases remained unmatched. CDR3 length: 16 residues. CDR3 region: CASLPGQGRVYYGYTF. DNA for the CDR3: TGTGCCAGCCTACCGGGACAGGGACGAGTTTACTATGGCTACACCTTC.

This clonotype showed up just a few times. The V gene is TRBV11-3, the J gene TRBJ2-3; D gene ambiguous. Trimming shortened V by 0 bases and J by 1 base, and 5 bases separated the two germline ends. CDR3 length: 14 residues. Germline V gives CDR1 SGHNT, CDR2 YENEEA. The DNA for the CDR3 is TGTGCCAGCAGCTTAGAGCCGGGCACAGATACGCAGTATTTT. Its protein product is CASSLEPGTDTQYF.

The chain employs TRBV7-8 and TRBJ2-6; D remains ambiguous. The CDR3 has 16 residues. Trimming removed 3 bases from V and 0 bases from J, with 9 bases in between. Germline V gives CDR1 SGHVS, CDR2 FQNEAQ. CDR3 region: CASSFLAVSGANVLTF. CDR3 sequence (DNA): TGTGCCAGCAGCTTTTTGGCGGTCTCTGGGGCCAACGTCCTGACTTTC. The whole variable domain, remainder taken from reference TRBV7-8 and TRBJ2-6, is GAGVSQSPRYKVAKRGQDVALRCDPISGHVSLFWYQQALGQGPEFLTYFQNEAQLDKSGLPSDRFFAERPEGSVSTLKIQRTQQEDSAVYLCASSFLAVSGANVLTFGAGSRLTVL.

This clonotype appeared a few times. V and J are TRBV27 and TRBJ1-1; D unresolved. In germline, CDR1 is MNHEY, CDR2 SMNVEV (reference sequence). The CDR3 runs to 15 residues. V gave up 6 bases and J gave up 0 bases, with 14 bases separating them. CDR3 sequence (DNA): TGTGCCAGCAGGATAGGTTCCGGGGTGAACACTGAAGCTTTCTTT. Translated, it gives CASRIGSGVNTEAFF.

This clonotype showed up just a few times. V gene TRBV4-1 combines with J gene TRBJ2-3; D is ambiguous. V was clipped by 0 bases and J by 6 bases, with 22 bases between them. The germline gives CDR1 MGHRA, CDR2 YSYEKL. The CDR3 consists of 18 residues. The CDR3 loop reads CASSQEASGLTYRDTQYF. CDR3 coding DNA: TGCGCCAGCAGCCAAGAAGCGTCGGGCCTAACTTATAGGGATACGCAGTATTTT.

This clonotype was found many times. The genes are TRBV25-1 and TRBJ1-3; D gene unclear. The CDR3 runs 13 residues. CDR1 is MGHDK and CDR2 is SYGVNS in the germline V gene. The ends were cut back, 6 bases at V and 4 bases at J, with 10 bases in the middle. CDR3 in DNA: TGTGCCAGCAGAGGAGCAGGAGGAAACACCATATATTTT. This encodes CASRGAGGNTIYF. The full variable domain, completed using reference TRBV25-1 and TRBJ1-3, is EADIYQTPRYLVIGTGKKITLECSQTMGHDKMYWYQQDPGMELHLIHYSYGVNSTEKGDLSSESTVSRIRTEHFPLTLESARPSHTSQYLCASRGAGGNTIYFGEGSWLTVV.

A few counts support this clonotype. The V gene is TRBV20-1, the J gene TRBJ2-5; D call uncertain. Between the trimmed V and J ends, which lost 1 base and 0 bases, there was a span of 15 bases. The CDR3 is 16 amino acids. Germline V gene lookup returns CDR1 DFQATT and CDR2 SNEGSKA (reference sequence). For the CDR3, the DNA is TGCAGTGCTAGAGGTGGTTTAGCAGACTACCAAGAGACCCAGTACTTC. Translating it yields CSARGGLADYQETQYF.

The CDR3 region has the DNA TGTGCCAGCAGCCCCCAGGGGGATAGCAATCAGCCCCAGCATTTT. It codes for CASSPQGDSNQPQHF. The J gene is TRBJ1-5, the V gene TRBV7-6, with 7 bases fitting TRBD1. In germline, CDR1 is SGHVS, CDR2 FNYEAQ. V shed 5 bases and J 0 bases; nucleotides not matched to a gene: 4. This CDR3 has 15 amino acids.

The V gene is TRBV2, the J gene TRBJ1-1; no firm D call. This CDR3 comprises 11 residues. V gave up 8 bases and J gave up 6 bases, with 10 bases separating them. Germline CDR1 is SNHLY and CDR2 is FYNNEI. The CDR3 DNA is TGTGCCAGCCGACCTGAGGCTGAAGCTTTCTTT. This sequence encodes CASRPEAEAFF.

This clonotype showed up just a few times. The gene calls are TRBV5-1 and TRBJ2-1; tentatively, D is TRBD2 (6 bases). V shed 4 bases and J shed 4 bases, with 9 bases lying between them. From germline, CDR1 is SGHRS and CDR2 YFSETQ. There are 13 residues in the CDR3. Written as DNA, the CDR3 is TGCGCCAGCAGCATGGGACTTTACAATGAGCAGTTCTTC. This gives the protein CASSMGLYNEQFF.

This clonotype has only a few counts. The chain recombines TRBV30 with TRBJ2-2; TRBD2 might be the D (6 bases). The germline V gene encodes CDR1 GTSNPN and CDR2 SVGIG (reference sequence). The CDR3 is 15 amino acids. Deletions cut 4 bases from V and 0 bases from J, with 12 bases between. CDR3 coding DNA: TGTGCCTGGACCCGCGGAGGGGCGAACACCGGGGAGCTGTTTTTT. Translated: CAWTRGGANTGELFF.

This clonotype showed up many times. The V and J genes are TRBV6-1 and TRBJ1-6, with D perhaps TRBD1 (5 bases). This CDR3 spans 16 amino acids. V lost 1 base and J lost 9, with 16 bases in between. CDR1 and CDR2 (germline): MNHNS, SASEGT. The CDR3 DNA follows: TGTGCCAGCAGTGAAGTACTAGGGGCGCGGGGTTCACCCCTCCACTTT. Protein product: CASSEVLGARGSPLHF.